This T cell receptor beta chain was obtained from a study of T cell repertoires in cytomegalovirus infection. Background on the study: Indications of both CMV infection and matching HLA type were provided by public TCR beta signatures. Study-level results: Of the TCR beta families, the public ones yielded a cumulative frequency that identified carriers of CMV plus the relevant HLA. HLA-C-restricted CMV-specific TCR beta clonotypes prevailed in the ex vivo response.

The V gene end was trimmed by 4 bases and the J gene end by 1 base; junction bases not matched to a gene: 21. This CDR3 is built from 20 residues. Germline CDR1 and CDR2: MNHNS and SASEGT. This clonotype was counted ten times or more. Its antigen is unknown. MiXCR was run by TCRdb on the reads, yielding one entry per CDR3 protein. The sample shows about 130,000 distinct CDR3 sequences, approximately 8.8% of them seen only once. Material for sequencing was PBMCs. The chain recombines TRBV6-1 with TRBJ2-7; TRBD2 matches 8 bases. The origin of this receptor is a human donor in good health (CMV status not recorded). Some clones in this sample may be carry-over from other donors' samples. CDR3 bases: TGTGCCAGCAGTGGAACCCTGGGGGGGAGTTTTCGGGAGGGATCCTACGAGCAGTACTTC. It specifies CASSGTLGGSFREGSYEQYF.